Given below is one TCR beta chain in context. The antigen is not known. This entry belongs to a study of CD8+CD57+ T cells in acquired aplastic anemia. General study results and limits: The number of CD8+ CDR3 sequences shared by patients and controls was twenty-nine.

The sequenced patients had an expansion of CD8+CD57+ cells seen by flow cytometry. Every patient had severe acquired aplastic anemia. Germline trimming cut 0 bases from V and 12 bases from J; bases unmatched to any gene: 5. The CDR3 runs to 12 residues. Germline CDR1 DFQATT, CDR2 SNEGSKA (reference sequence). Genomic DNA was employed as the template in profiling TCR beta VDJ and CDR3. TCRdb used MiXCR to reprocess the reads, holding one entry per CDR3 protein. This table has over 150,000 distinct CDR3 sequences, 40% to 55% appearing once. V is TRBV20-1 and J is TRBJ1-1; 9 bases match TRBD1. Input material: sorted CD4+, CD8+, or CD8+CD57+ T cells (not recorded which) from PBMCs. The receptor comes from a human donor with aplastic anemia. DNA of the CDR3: TGCAGTGCTAGAGAAGAAGGACAGGGGACTTTCTTT. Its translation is CSAREEGQGTFF.